Sequencing of this TCR beta chain was carried out in a study of follicular helper T cells after annual influenza vaccination (dated by TCRdb to 2016 to 2017). General notes on the study: Blood was collected on days 0, 7 and 28 after each seasonal influenza vaccination. To study recall of cTfh clones, some subjects were followed across successive annual vaccinations spanning the 2013-2014, 2014-2015 and 2015-2016 seasons. One week after vaccination, a second recruited cohort of roughly 12 subjects (Table S1) displayed a similar ICOS+CD38+ cTfh response. Multi-year samples were obtained from about 6 subjects, with two vaccination seasons covered for a few subjects and three seasons covered for two subjects. The 2013-2014 samples were cryopreserved, while the 2015 samples were processed right after collection.

Receptor amplification or capture employed the immunoSEQ multiplex PCR assay. Adaptive Biotechnologies handled the TCRB amplification, library preparation, sequencing and preliminary bioinformatics at Survey level resolution. For TCRB sequencing, genomic DNA from sorted cTfh populations was amplified by multiplex PCR. The study's own analysis went as follows. Clonality was computed in R as 1 minus normalized Shannon entropy; the Gini index was calculated with the R package ineq. Overlap score was defined as the summed counts of shared sequences divided by the total counts of all sequences in both compared samples. Fisher's exact test, with an assumed theoretical repertoire of 10^7 TCRB sequences, was used to assess the significance of shared clonotypes. TCRdb limited this immuneACCESS table to in-frame rearrangements with V and J called. A share of clones is missing; checked studies link under half to unresolved V genes, and the rest is unexplained. Clone size and the V and J calls come from that table; the DNA yielded D and trimming. The sample yields some 10,000 clones; roughly 80% were counted once. Of the sample, around 3.1% falls within the top ten clones.

This specimen's time point label, per the study, means: 2014-2015 season, pre-vaccination. Adults received seasonal inactivated influenza vaccine (Fluvarix), and TCRB sequencing tracked sorted blood CD4 subsets before and after vaccination. To be eligible, subjects had to be community-dwelling and could not have received an influenza vaccine during the previous 6 months. Exclusions included influenza vaccine contraindications, substance abuse, HIV/AIDS, active malignancy, immunomodulatory medication and active illness such as respiratory infection. Per time point, between 40 and 100 mL of blood was sampled. Circulating Tfh were defined as non-naive CD4+CXCR5+PD-1+ cells, and these cells were sorted into ICOS+CD38+ and ICOS-CD38- fractions. Either Ficoll-Paque PLUS or SepMate separation was used to isolate PBMC. Cell subsets were sorted from PBMC on a BD FACS Aria before DNA extraction. The CDR3 spans 15 residues, from the cysteine through the phenylalanine. Left in the record is the CDR3 DNA by itself, 45 bases read in frame from the first base. As encoded in the germline V gene, CDR1 is SGHRS while CDR2 is YFSETQ. V and J are trimmed by 0 bases and 7 bases, and the gene matches miss 2 bases of the junction.

On the study overall, not on this receptor specifically: ICOS+CD38+ cTfh clonality correlated with the frequency of that population, and its change correlated with the change in circulating plasmablast frequency. Day 7 ICOS+CD38+ clones were most often found later in ICOS-CD38- cTfh, suggesting that subset may serve as a memory reservoir. With successive annual vaccinations, a recurrent oligoclonal ICOS+CD38+ cTfh response was recalled, and this response contained tetramer and AIM influenza-specific clonotypes. Productive TCRB sequences were recovered from only about 8.5-20% of analyzed cells, so rare clonotypes could not be sampled.

As concerns this clone: Its antigen remains undetermined. No quality values exist for individual bases; no much larger clone is one base distant.

This specimen was CXCR5+ CD38- circulating T follicular helper cells from blood, taken on the day of influenza vaccination. This specimen's cell subset or site label, interpreted: circulating Tfh, non-naive CD4+CXCR5+PD-1+ (ICOS+CD38+ or ICOS-CD38-). The chain is encoded by TRBV5-1 joined to TRBJ2-1, with 12 junctional bases fitting TRBD2. The TCR originated in an adult who received the influenza vaccine. The CDR3: CASSLGGLAGNEQFF. The DNA sequence reads TGCGCCAGCAGCTTGGGAGGACTAGCGGGGAATGAGCAGTTCTTC.